The subject of this entry is one T cell receptor (beta chain). These data come from a study of OX40 agonist ivuxolimab in advanced cancers. Sequenced by immunoSEQ multiplex PCR; TCRdb stores in-frame clones only, minus some. The repertoire holds roughly 60,000 clones, with 85% as singletons. The CDR3 runs to 15 residues. Germline CDR1 is SGHNT and CDR2 is YENEEA. V lost 2 bases, J lost 1 base, and 3 bases stayed unmatched. This chain connects TRBV11-3 to TRBJ2-5; 8 positions agree with TRBD1. The clonotype was recovered from an adult with an advanced solid tumor such as melanoma, head and neck, liver or kidney cancer. Sequenced here: CD4+ or CD8+ T cells sorted from blood, sampled in a trial of the OX40 agonist ivuxolimab. Here the CDR3 reads CASSLRGQGQETQYF. CDR3 nucleotide sequence: TGTGCCAGCAGCTTACGCGGACAGGGCCAAGAGACCCAGTACTTC.